This TCR beta chain was sequenced during a study of blood T cell repertoires in COVID-19. Study processing details: Nucleated cell number was recorded as an estimate derived from reference gene primer amplification. Sequencing was performed with immunoSEQ multiplex PCR; in TCRdb, only in-frame clones are kept and a portion is missing. Clonal size and the V and J genes are those of that table, whereas D and trimming came from the DNA. This table holds about 330,000 clones, 86% found once. The participants were between about 18 and 100 years old and came from 20 to 30 US areas. Clinical history as reported by participants underpinned cohort assignment. This CDR3 is 13 amino acids long. V lost 3 bases, J lost 7 bases, and 12 bases lay in between. From germline, CDR1 is MDHEN and CDR2 SYDVKM.

The chain carries TRBV28 and TRBJ1-1; no reliable D call. The sample was PBMCs or T cells enriched from blood (not recorded which). The receptor was derived from a woman aged 18-30 years who had recovered from COVID-19. CDR3 region: CASSFSGLVEAFF. DNA for the CDR3: TGTGCCAGCAGTTTTTCCGGACTTGTTGAAGCTTTCTTT.